These 27 T cell receptor beta chains share one sample of origin, sequenced in a study of blood T cell repertoires in COVID-19. Sequenced by immunoSEQ multiplex PCR; TCRdb stores in-frame clones only, minus some. In the table there are 50,000 to 55,000 clones, 87% of which are singletons. Sequenced input: peripheral blood. The origin of the receptors is a man between 45 and 60 years old with acute or convalescent COVID-19.

The CDR3 reads CASSPDREAGYTF. Here the CDR3 DNA reads TGTGCCAGCAGCCCCGACAGGGAGGCTGGCTACACCTTC. The V gene is TRBV11-2, the J gene TRBJ1-2; 7 bases line up with TRBD1. Trimming took 5 bases from V and 7 from J; bases not matched to a gene: 7. The CDR3 is 13 residues long. Per the germline V gene, CDR1 is SGHAT and CDR2 is FQNNGV.

The chain recombines TRBV28 with TRBJ2-6; weak D call: TRBD2 (5 bases). CDR1 MDHEN and CDR2 SYDVKM come from the germline V gene. The CDR3 consists of 16 residues. V was shortened by 3 bases and J by 0 bases, with 9 bases between the two germline ends. The DNA of the CDR3 is TGTGCCAGCAGTTTCCTCCGGGGCTCTGGGGCCAACGTCCTGACTTTC. Its protein product is CASSFLRGSGANVLTF.

This chain links TRBV25-1 with TRBJ2-7; D is perhaps TRBD1 (6 bases). The CDR3 is 15 amino acids. V lost 6 bases, J lost 2 bases, and 17 bases lay in between. Per the germline V gene, CDR1 is MGHDK and CDR2 is SYGVNS. The CDR3 here is CASRRGGTLTYEQYF. The CDR3 nucleotides are TGTGCCAGCAGACGAGGGGGAACGCTCACCTACGAGCAGTACTTC.

The chain carries TRBV5-4 and TRBJ2-7, with 7 bases identical to TRBD1. There are 16 residues in the CDR3. V lost 3 bases and J lost 0; bases outside the gene matches: 9. Germline CDR1 and CDR2: SGHNT and YYREEE (reference sequence). The CDR3 reads CASSYGHSGGSYEQYF. Here the CDR3 DNA reads TGTGCCAGCAGCTATGGACACTCAGGGGGCTCCTACGAGCAGTACTTC.

This chain links TRBV6-1 with TRBJ1-1; possible D gene TRBD1, 5 bases. Germline CDR1 is MNHNS and CDR2 is SASEGT. V was shortened by 2 bases and J by 8 bases, with 12 bases between the two germline ends. The CDR3 has 13 residues. The CDR3 sequence is CASSELGEGEAFF. CDR3 DNA sequence: TGTGCCAGCAGTGAACTTGGGGAGGGGGAAGCTTTCTTT.

This chain connects TRBV5-1 to TRBJ1-2; TRBD1 matches at 9 bases. CDR3 length: 14 residues. The germline CDR1 and CDR2 sequences are SGHRS and YFSETQ. Trimming removed 2 bases from V and 8 bases from J; junction bases left unmatched: 7. CDR3 loop: CASSFDGTGSGYTF. The DNA of the CDR3 is TGCGCCAGCAGCTTCGATGGGACAGGGAGCGGCTACACCTTC.

The chain couples TRBV3-1 (or the pseudogene TRBV3-2) to TRBJ2-3, with 12 nucleotides matching TRBD2. Trimming at V came to 0 bases and at J to 4 bases, leaving 2 bases not matched to a gene. CDR3 length: 16 amino acids. Germline CDR1 is LGHDT and CDR2 is YNNKEL (reference sequence). The CDR3 protein is CASSQDLAGGADTQYF. The CDR3 DNA reads TGTGCCAGCAGCCAAGATCTAGCGGGGGGGGCAGATACGCAGTATTTT.

The rearrangement joins TRBV9 to TRBJ2-7; 7 nucleotides agree with TRBD1. This CDR3 has 13 residues. After removal of 3 bases from V and 2 bases from J, the junction contained 2 bases not matched to a gene. From germline, CDR1 is SGDLS and CDR2 YYNGEE. CDR3 nucleotides: TGTGCCAGCAGCGCGACAGGGACCTACGAGCAGTACTTC. It translates to CASSATGTYEQYF.

J is TRBJ2-7 and V is TRBV6-5; a weak D match, TRBD1 (6 bases). Germline V lookup: CDR1 MNHEY, CDR2 SVGAGI. Trimming removed 6 bases from V and 4 bases from J, with 19 bases in between. This CDR3 spans 15 amino acids. CDR3: CASRSPQGGVYEQYF. CDR3 in DNA: TGTGCCAGCAGATCTCCACAGGGTGGAGTGTACGAGCAGTACTTC.

J is TRBJ2-7 and V is TRBV5-1, with unresolved D. CDR3 length: 14 residues. V lost 5 bases and J 4 bases, leaving 16 bases between the germline ends. Germline V lookup: CDR1 SGHRS, CDR2 YFSETQ. The CDR3 coding sequence is TGCGCCAGCAGGCGGTCGGTCGCTCTTTACGAGCAGTACTTC. As protein: CASRRSVALYEQYF.

V and J are TRBV7-8 and TRBJ1-6; 8 positions match TRBD1. The CDR3 has 15 amino acids. The germline V gene encodes CDR1 SGHVS and CDR2 FQNEAQ. V gave up 5 bases and J gave up 12 bases; unmatched junction bases: 12. The DNA for the CDR3 is TGTGCCAGCAGCCACCAGACAGGGGACTATCTACCCCTCCACTTT. The encoded protein is CASSHQTGDYLPLHF.

The CDR3 DNA is TGTGCCAGCAGCTCAACAGGGAAAGGCTACACCTTC. This translates into CASSSTGKGYTF. The V and J genes are TRBV5-4 and TRBJ1-2; possible D gene TRBD1, 6 bases. Trimming took off 3 bases at V and 8 bases at J, with 11 bases between the two ends. CDR1 and CDR2 (germline): SGHNT, YYREEE (reference sequence). There are 12 residues in the CDR3.

The rearrangement links TRBV4-1 to TRBJ2-5, with a tentative D call TRBD1 (6 bases). CDR1 is MGHRA and CDR2 is YSYEKL in the germline V gene. The CDR3 contains 14 residues. The germline V and J ends were trimmed by 4 bases and 2 bases, with 11 bases remaining between them. The CDR3 region is CASSRRQEQETQYF. The CDR3 bases are TGCGCCAGCAGCCGACGACAGGAGCAAGAGACCCAGTACTTC.

The chain uses TRBV5-4 and TRBJ1-2; no clear D. Trimming took 4 bases from V and 2 from J, leaving 12 bases between them. Germline CDR1 SGHNT, CDR2 YYREEE (reference sequence). The CDR3 contains 14 residues. The DNA of the CDR3 is TGTGCCAGCAGCCCCGTGGGCTTAAACTATGGCTACACCTTC. Translating gives CASSPVGLNYGYTF.

This sequence joins TRBV5-1 and TRBJ1-1, with 8 bases lining up with TRBD1. This CDR3 spans 15 amino acids. Germline-derived CDR1 and CDR2 are SGHRS and YFSETQ. V dropped 3 bases and J dropped 0; count of bases not matched to a gene: 4. The CDR3 loop is CASSWTGIMNTEAFF. As DNA, the CDR3 is TGCGCCAGCAGCTGGACAGGGATTATGAACACTGAAGCTTTCTTT. Full variable domain (rest looked up from reference TRBV5-1 and TRBJ1-1): KAGVTQTPRYLIKTRGQQVTLSCSPISGHRSVSWYQQTPGQGLQFLFEYFSETQRNKGNFPGRFSGRQFSNSRSEMNVSTLELGDSALYLCASSWTGIMNTEAFFGQGTRLTVV.

The V and J genes are TRBV12-3 or TRBV12-4 and TRBJ2-3, with D perhaps TRBD2 (6 bases). The CDR3 has 12 residues. Trimming left V 6 bases short and J 4 bases short, with 8 bases between. CDR3 nucleotides: TGTGCCAGCAGAACGGGGGCAGATACGCAGTATTTT. Translating gives CASRTGADTQYF.

The chain employs TRBV6-1 and TRBJ2-3, with TRBD2 matching 8 bases. After removal of 8 bases from V and 6 bases from J, the junction contained 10 bases not matched to a gene. Germline V gene lookup returns CDR1 MNHNS and CDR2 SASEGT. The CDR3 totals 14 residues. CDR3 loop: CASGPRGGQDTQYF. For the CDR3, the DNA is TGTGCCAGCGGCCCTCGGGGGGGCCAGGATACGCAGTATTTT.

This clone was detected only once. J is TRBJ2-5 and V is TRBV11-2, with D maybe TRBD1 (5 bases). The germline V gene has CDR1 SGHAT and CDR2 FQNNGV. The CDR3 covers 15 residues. V lost 1 base and J lost 1, with 10 bases in between. The chain's CDR3 is CASSLGRGPQETQYF. CDR3 DNA sequence: TGTGCCAGCAGCTTAGGTAGGGGTCCCCAAGAGACCCAGTACTTC.

This chain links TRBV19 with TRBJ2-3; 10 bases line up with TRBD2. Germline V gives CDR1 LNHDA, CDR2 SQIVND (reference sequence). V lost 2 bases and J lost 3; bases outside the gene matches: 5. The CDR3 is 16 residues long. CDR3 amino acids: CASSILAGVVTDTQYF. The CDR3, as DNA: TGTGCCAGTAGTATACTAGCGGGAGTTGTGACAGATACGCAGTATTTT.

The chain has TRBV29-1 and TRBJ2-5; D call uncertain. Trimming cost V 1 base and J 0 bases, with 12 bases left between them. The CDR3 has 15 amino acids. The germline CDR1 and CDR2 sequences are SQVTM and ANQGSEA. CDR3 sequence reads: CSVEVLATYQETQYF. DNA for the CDR3: TGCAGCGTTGAAGTTTTAGCAACGTACCAAGAGACCCAGTACTTC. The full variable domain, with the rest looked up from reference TRBV29-1 and TRBJ2-5, is SAVISQKPSRDICQRGTSLTIQCQVDSQVTMMFWYRQQPGQSLTLIATANQGSEATYESGFVIDKFPISRPNLTFSTLTVSNMSPEDSSIYLCSVEVLATYQETQYFGPGTRLLVL.

This sequence joins TRBV20-1 and TRBJ2-3, with TRBD2 matching over 8 bases. CDR3 length equals 17 residues. Trimming removed 3 bases from V and 2 bases from J; junction bases left unmatched: 13. The germline V gene has CDR1 DFQATT and CDR2 SNEGSKA (reference sequence). DNA of the CDR3: TGCAGTGCTAGTTCTGTGAAGCGGGAGAGTTTCACAGATACGCAGTATTTT. Protein sequence: CSASSVKRESFTDTQYF.

The rearrangement uses TRBV6-5 and TRBJ2-7; TRBD1 is a possible D gene (5 bases). Per the germline V gene, CDR1 is MNHEY and CDR2 is SVGAGI. This CDR3 has 14 residues. V was pared by 0 bases and J by 11 bases, with 17 bases between. The CDR3 nucleotides are TGTGCCAGCAGTTACTCGTTAGGCCAGGGATTTAAGTACTTC. It is translated as CASSYSLGQGFKYF.

In its sample, this clone was seen a few times. The CDR3 spells CASSFLSTDTQYF. The CDR3 DNA follows: TGTGCCAGCAGCTTCCTTAGCACAGATACGCAGTATTTT. The V gene is TRBV14, the J gene TRBJ2-3; D is undetermined. The germline CDR1 and CDR2 sequences are SGHDN and FVKESK. The CDR3 length is 13 residues. The germline V and J ends were trimmed by 5 bases and 0 bases, with 6 bases remaining between them.

This rearrangement joins TRBV24-1 to TRBJ2-2, with D perhaps matching TRBD1 (6 bases). The CDR3 totals 13 residues. The germline V gene has CDR1 KGHDR and CDR2 SFDVKD. Trimming cost V 7 bases and J 4 bases, with 9 bases left between them. The CDR3 is CATRRTATGELFF. The CDR3 DNA is TGTGCCACCAGGCGGACAGCCACCGGGGAGCTGTTTTTT.

This clone has only one observation. Other DNA sequences in this sample translate to the same CDR3. CDR3 amino acids: CASSPGYEQYF. In nucleotides, the CDR3 is TGTGCCAGCAGCCCGGGTTACGAGCAGTACTTC. The rearrangement joins TRBV14 to TRBJ2-7; D gene unclear. This CDR3 spans 11 amino acids. Germline V gene sequence: CDR1 SGHDN, CDR2 FVKESK. V lost 4 bases and J lost 4, with 5 bases in between.

The rearrangement joins TRBV9 to TRBJ2-1, with 9 bases that match TRBD2. With 3 bases clipped from V and 3 bases from J, the junction kept 4 bases outside the gene matches. Germline V gene lookup returns CDR1 SGDLS and CDR2 YYNGEE. The CDR3 contains 15 residues. The CDR3 nucleotides are TGTGCCAGCAGCGACGGACTAGCGCACTACAATGAGCAGTTCTTC. Protein: CASSDGLAHYNEQFF.

V and J are TRBV7-2 and TRBJ2-6, with 8 nucleotides matching TRBD1. This CDR3 contains 17 residues. J was trimmed by 0 bases and V by 2 bases; bases with no gene match: 3. CDR1 and CDR2 (germline): SGHTA, FQGNSA. The CDR3 coding sequence is TGTGCCAGCAGCTTAAGACAGGGGTCCTCTGGGGCCAACGTCCTGACTTTC. Amino acid sequence: CASSLRQGSSGANVLTF.